The following is a T cell receptor (beta chain) sequence with its context. CDR1 LGHNA and CDR2 YSLEER come from the germline V gene. The CDR3 is 14 amino acids. The data were obtained in a study of T cells expressing NK-cell markers. TCRdb reworked the 5' RACE reads into one entry per CDR3 protein, no DNA. With more than 90,000 distinct CDR3 sequences in the sample, the ten largest clones hold under 20%. This chain joins TRBV4-3 and TRBJ2-7; lacking DNA, the TRBD1 call made by TCRdb goes unchecked. The sample taken for sequencing was blood T cells: a sorted CD56 or NKG2C T cell subset, CD4+ or CD8+ T cells, or bulk PBMC T cells (not recorded which). This receptor was taken from a woman between 18 and 75 years old in good health. The chain's CDR3 is CASSTGTASYEQYF.